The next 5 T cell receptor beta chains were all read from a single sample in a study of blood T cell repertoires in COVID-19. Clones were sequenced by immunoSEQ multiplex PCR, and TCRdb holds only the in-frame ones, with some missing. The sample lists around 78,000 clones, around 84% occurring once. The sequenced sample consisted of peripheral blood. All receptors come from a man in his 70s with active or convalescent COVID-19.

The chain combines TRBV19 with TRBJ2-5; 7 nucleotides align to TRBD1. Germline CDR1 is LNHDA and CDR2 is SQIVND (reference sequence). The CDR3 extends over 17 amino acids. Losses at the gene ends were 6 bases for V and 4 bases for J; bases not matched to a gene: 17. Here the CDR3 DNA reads TGTGCCAGTAGCGAATTGGGGACAGAGAAGGGAGCAGAGACCCAGTACTTC. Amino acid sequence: CASSELGTEKGAETQYF.

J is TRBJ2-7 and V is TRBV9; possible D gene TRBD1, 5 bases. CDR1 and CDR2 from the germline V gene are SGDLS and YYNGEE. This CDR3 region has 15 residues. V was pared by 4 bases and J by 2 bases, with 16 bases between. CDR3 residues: CASSLGDSGAYEQYF. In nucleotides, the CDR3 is TGTGCCAGCAGCCTAGGAGACAGTGGGGCCTACGAGCAGTACTTC.

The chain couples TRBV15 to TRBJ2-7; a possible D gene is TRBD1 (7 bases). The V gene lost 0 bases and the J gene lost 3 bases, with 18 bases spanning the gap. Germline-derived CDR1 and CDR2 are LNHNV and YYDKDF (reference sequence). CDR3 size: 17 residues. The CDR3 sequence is CATSRDRGTELLYEQYF. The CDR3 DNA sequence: TGTGCCACCAGCAGAGATCGGGGGACAGAACTACTCTACGAGCAGTACTTC.

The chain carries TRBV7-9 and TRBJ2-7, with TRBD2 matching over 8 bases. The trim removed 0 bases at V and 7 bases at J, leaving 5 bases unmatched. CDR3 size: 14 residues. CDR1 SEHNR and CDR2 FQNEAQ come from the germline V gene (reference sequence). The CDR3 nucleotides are TGTGCCAGCAGCTTAGCTGGCGGCGGGGGGGAGCAGTACTTC. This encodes CASSLAGGGGEQYF.

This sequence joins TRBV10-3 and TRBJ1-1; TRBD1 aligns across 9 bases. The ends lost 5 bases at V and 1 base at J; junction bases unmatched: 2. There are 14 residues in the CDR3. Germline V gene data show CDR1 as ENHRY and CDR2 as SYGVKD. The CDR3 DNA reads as TGTGCCATCAGTACAGGGGGCTCGAACACTGAAGCTTTCTTT. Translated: CAISTGGSNTEAFF.